Below, 31 T cell receptor beta chains from the same sample are listed, as sequenced in a study of post-analysis software for immune sequencing data (dated by TCRdb to the mid-2010s). Study-wide conclusions, independent of this receptor: Patients showed significantly higher frequencies than controls for roughly five TRBV segments, among them TRBV5-6, TRBV5-1 and TRBV20-1.

Antigen specificity for these receptors is unknown. The library was prepared using PCR. Sequencing used an Illumina HiSeq 2500. To reduce PCR and sequencing biases, unique molecular identifiers were built into the TCR beta cDNA libraries. The public reads were reprocessed in TCRdb via fastp at Q25 and MiXCR, keeping in-frame beta chains. Merged by CDR3 protein, the rows form single entries marked with the most common genes and DNA. The sample table holds fewer than 850,000 distinct CDR3 sequences, of which 46% were seen once. The top ten constitute roughly 5% of the sample. The sample taken for sequencing was blood. These receptors originate from a girl aged 5-17 years with multiple sclerosis.

The V call is TRBV29-1, the J call TRBJ2-1; D is uncertain. The CDR3 covers 12 residues. The germline V gene encodes CDR1 SQVTM and CDR2 ANQGSEA. Trimming removed 3 bases at V and 10 bases at J, with 13 bases between. DNA of the CDR3: TGCAGCGTTGAGGTTGGTAGGAGCGAGCAGTTCTTC. It is translated as CSVEVGRSEQFF.

The chain recombines TRBV12-3 or TRBV12-4 with TRBJ2-1; 10 nucleotides agree with TRBD2. Trimming took 6 bases from V and 5 from J; bases not matched to a gene: 10. The CDR3 totals 16 residues. The CDR3 here is CASSPAGLALNNEQFF. The CDR3, as DNA: TGTGCCAGCAGCCCTGCGGGACTAGCGCTAAACAATGAGCAGTTCTTC.

The V gene is TRBV15, the J gene TRBJ1-4, with 8 bases lining up with TRBD1. The CDR3 is 15 residues long. The J segment lost 7 bases and the V segment lost 5 bases, leaving 9 bases of the junction unmatched. Germline loops: CDR1 LNHNV, CDR2 YYDKDF (reference sequence). CDR3 region: CATSDTGTGPEKLFF. The CDR3, as DNA: TGTGCCACCAGCGACACCGGGACAGGCCCTGAAAAACTGTTTTTT. Full variable domain (missing parts from reference TRBV15 and TRBJ1-4): DAMVIQNPRYQVTQFGKPVTLSCSQTLNHNVMYWYQQKSSQAPKLLFHYYDKDFNNEADTPDNFQSRRPNTSFCFLDIRSPGLGDTAMYLCATSDTGTGPEKLFFGSGTQLSVL.

This chain links TRBV12-5 with TRBJ2-3, with 9 bases lining up with TRBD2. The ends lost 3 bases at V and 4 bases at J; junction bases unmatched: 8. The CDR3 runs 16 residues. Germline values: CDR1 LGHNT, CDR2 FRNRAP. CDR3 region: CASGFFGGRDADTQYF. Written as DNA, the CDR3 is TGTGCTAGTGGTTTCTTTGGCGGGAGGGATGCAGATACGCAGTATTTT.

The chain is built from TRBV18 and TRBJ2-7, with D unclear. The germline V gene encodes CDR1 KGHSH and CDR2 LQKENI. With 5 bases removed from V and 3 bases from J, the gap between germline ends came to 11 bases. The CDR3 is made up of 13 amino acids. This CDR3 reads CASSGPYNYEQYF. CDR3 in DNA: TGTGCCAGCTCAGGGCCATATAACTACGAGCAGTACTTC.

The V gene is TRBV4-3, the J gene TRBJ2-1; 11 nucleotides match TRBD1. The trim removed 3 bases at V and 5 bases at J, leaving 12 bases unmatched. Germline assignment: CDR1 LGHNA and CDR2 YSLEER. This CDR3 is 18 amino acids long. CDR3 in DNA: TGCGCCAGCAGCCAGCAGGGCACCGGGACAGGGGGACACAATGAGCAGTTCTTC. Translating it yields CASSQQGTGTGGHNEQFF.

This chain uses TRBV12-3 or TRBV12-4 with TRBJ2-1; a possible D gene is TRBD1 (6 bases). The CDR3 has 17 amino acids. The V end was cut by 5 bases, the J end by 2 bases, with 19 bases between. CDR3 nucleotides: TGTGCCAGCAGTCCCCAAAGGGGGAGTGGGCCCTACAATGAGCAGTTCTTC. Translation gives CASSPQRGSGPYNEQFF.

V and J are TRBV5-5 and TRBJ2-1, with 7 bases lining up with TRBD2. The CDR3 totals 16 residues. Germline CDR1 and CDR2: SGHKS and YYEKEE (reference sequence). The trim removed 1 base at V and 5 bases at J, leaving 9 bases unmatched. This chain's CDR3 is CASSLRDYLGNNEQFF. The CDR3 nucleotides read TGTGCCAGCAGCTTGAGGGACTACCTAGGGAACAATGAGCAGTTCTTC. Full variable domain (rest looked up from reference TRBV5-5 and TRBJ2-1): DAGVTQSPTHLIKTRGQQVTLRCSPISGHKSVSWYQQVLGQGPQFIFQYYEKEERGRGNFPDRFSARQFPNYSSELNVNALLLGDSALYLCASSLRDYLGNNEQFFGPGTRLTVL.

V is TRBV7-8 and J is TRBJ1-2, with D possibly TRBD1 on 6 matching bases. The CDR3 runs 15 residues. Between the trimmed V and J ends, which lost 1 base and 3 bases, there was a span of 12 bases. CDR1 and CDR2 from the germline V gene are SGHVS and FQNEAQ. Written as DNA, the CDR3 is TGTGCCAGCAGCTTAGGCCAGGGGTTGGACTATGGCTACACCTTC. Encoded protein: CASSLGQGLDYGYTF.

This clonotype occurred a few times. The rearrangement joins TRBV20-1 to TRBJ2-7; perhaps D is TRBD1 or TRBD2 (5 bases each). The CDR3 consists of 14 residues. V lost 3 bases, J lost 0 bases, and 12 bases lay in between. Germline CDR1 reads DFQATT; CDR2 reads SNEGSKA (reference sequence). The DNA of the CDR3 is TGCAGTGCTAGTTGGGGGTTAAGCTCCTACGAGCAGTACTTC. The encoded protein is CSASWGLSSYEQYF.

The V gene is TRBV30, the J gene TRBJ2-1, with unresolved D. CDR1 and CDR2 (germline): GTSNPN, SVGIG (reference sequence). This CDR3 spans 11 amino acids. Trimming shortened V by 3 bases and J by 10 bases, and 10 bases separated the two germline ends. The chain's CDR3 is CAWSAAEEQFF. CDR3 bases: TGTGCCTGGAGCGCAGCAGAGGAGCAGTTCTTC. Variable domain in full (rest from reference TRBV30 and TRBJ2-1): SQTIHQWPATLVQPVGSPLSLECTVEGTSNPNLYWYRQAAGRGLQLLFYSVGIGQISSEVPQNLSASRPQDRQFILSSKKLLLSDSGFYLCAWSAAEEQFFGPGTRLTVL.

The chain couples TRBV20-1 to TRBJ1-1, with TRBD1 matching 7 bases. The CDR3 contains 14 residues. CDR1 is DFQATT, CDR2 SNEGSKA, per germline (reference sequence). J gave up 3 bases and V 5 bases, and 9 bases lay outside the gene matches. CDR3 amino acids: CSALNRDSYTEAFF. The DNA for the CDR3 is TGCAGTGCTCTTAACCGGGACAGCTACACTGAAGCTTTCTTT.

This chain's CDR3 is CASSIVPGLGNYEQYF. CDR3 nucleotides: TGTGCCAGTAGTATAGTTCCGGGACTAGGTAACTACGAGCAGTACTTC. V usage is TRBV19 and J usage is TRBJ2-7; TRBD2 agrees at 8 bases. Germline-derived CDR1 and CDR2 are LNHDA and SQIVND (reference sequence). CDR3 length equals 16 residues. V was clipped by 1 base and J by 3 bases; unmatched bases: 8.

This clonotype was counted between two and nine times. The chain couples TRBV7-8 to TRBJ2-3, with D unclear. V lost 5 bases, J lost 1 base, and 16 bases lay in between. Germline V lookup: CDR1 SGHVS, CDR2 FQNEAQ. The length of the CDR3 is 16 residues. CDR3 in amino acids: CASSPMQRPRTDTQYF. CDR3 coding DNA: TGTGCCAGCAGCCCTATGCAGAGACCCCGCACAGATACGCAGTATTTT.

This clonotype was observed a handful of times. The V gene is TRBV7-2, the J gene TRBJ2-1; D is unresolved. CDR1 and CDR2 (germline): SGHTA, FQGNSA. With 8 bases removed from V and 0 bases from J, the gap between germline ends came to 8 bases. This CDR3 spans 13 amino acids. The CDR3 DNA follows: TGTGCCAGCGGATTAAGCTCCTACAATGAGCAGTTCTTC. Translation: CASGLSSYNEQFF.

The chain links TRBV9 to TRBJ2-3; D gene uncertain. V lost 0 bases and J 1 base, leaving 6 bases between the germline ends. The CDR3 sequence is 14 residues long. The germline V gene encodes CDR1 SGDLS and CDR2 YYNGEE. CDR3 coding DNA: TGTGCCAGCAGCGTAGCGGCCCGCACAGATACGCAGTATTTT. Encoded protein: CASSVAARTDTQYF.

This clonotype was picked up a small number of times. The CDR3 region is CASSYSRSTSGGTDTQYF. The CDR3 DNA is TGTGCCAGCAGTTACTCGAGGTCTACTAGCGGGGGCACAGATACGCAGTATTTT. The chain joins TRBV6-5 to TRBJ2-3, with 10 bases matching TRBD2. There are 18 residues in the CDR3. V was pared by 0 bases and J by 1 base, with 7 bases of the junction left unmatched. The germline V gene has CDR1 MNHEY and CDR2 SVGAGI.

This chain joins TRBV20-1 and TRBJ2-1; 7 bases match TRBD2. The germline CDR1 and CDR2 sequences are DFQATT and SNEGSKA (reference sequence). V was clipped by 6 bases and J by 8 bases; unmatched bases: 19. The CDR3 extends over 16 amino acids. CDR3 nucleotide sequence: TGCAGTGCCTTCCGACTAGCAGGGTGGGGGAGCGATGAGCAGTTCTTC. This translates into CSAFRLAGWGSDEQFF.

The chain employs TRBV24-1 and TRBJ1-1; D is ambiguous. CDR1 and CDR2 (germline): KGHDR, SFDVKD. Trimming pared 9 bases from V and 2 bases from J, leaving 9 bases between. This CDR3 has 12 amino acids. CDR3 region: CATRGGNTEAFF. The CDR3 DNA reads TGTGCCACCCGGGGAGGTAACACTGAAGCTTTCTTT.

The chain employs TRBV12-3 or TRBV12-4 and TRBJ2-5; TRBD1 matches 7 bases. J lost 11 bases, V lost 6 bases, and 9 bases had no gene match. This CDR3 is 12 amino acids long. The DNA for the CDR3 is TGTGCCAGCAGGGCCGCTGGGGGACAGCAGTACTTC. This translates into CASRAAGGQQYF.

This chain uses TRBV29-1 with TRBJ2-2; TRBD2 might be the D (5 bases). This CDR3 has 12 amino acids. The germline V and J ends were trimmed by 5 bases and 7 bases, with 11 bases remaining between them. Per germline, CDR1 SQVTM and CDR2 ANQGSEA. CDR3 sequence (DNA): TGCAGCGTTATGTCGGGGAGCGGGGAGCTGTTTTTT. This gives the protein CSVMSGSGELFF.

V is TRBV4-1 and J is TRBJ2-1, with 9 bases fitting TRBD2. Per germline, CDR1 MGHRA and CDR2 YSYEKL. The length of the CDR3 is 15 residues. J gave up 7 bases and V 0 bases, and 4 bases lay outside the gene matches. CDR3 nucleotides: TGCGCCAGCAGCCAAGAGGTAGCGGGAGCAAATGAGCAGTTCTTC. Translating gives CASSQEVAGANEQFF.

This chain connects TRBV20-1 to TRBJ2-3, with a possible D match to TRBD1 (5 bases). From germline, CDR1 is DFQATT and CDR2 SNEGSKA (reference sequence). V lost 5 bases, J lost 2 bases, and 14 bases lay in between. This CDR3 region has 14 residues. CDR3: CSAPDRAHTDTQYF. CDR3 in DNA: TGCAGTGCTCCAGACAGAGCTCACACAGATACGCAGTATTTT.

V and J are TRBV5-1 and TRBJ1-4, with a tentative D call TRBD1 (5 bases). Between the trimmed V and J ends, which lost 0 bases and 3 bases, there was a span of 9 bases. The V gene's germline CDR1 is SGHRS and CDR2 YFSETQ. CDR3 length equals 15 residues. CDR3 DNA sequence: TGCGCCAGCAGCTTGGACGGGGCGGCTAATGAAAAACTGTTTTTT. Protein product: CASSLDGAANEKLFF.

This clonotype was seen a handful of times. J is TRBJ1-4 and V is TRBV15; perhaps TRBD1 as D (5 bases). The CDR3 is 13 amino acids. Germline V gene lookup returns CDR1 LNHNV and CDR2 YYDKDF (reference sequence). The V gene lost 5 bases and the J gene lost 7 bases, with 11 bases spanning the gap. The CDR3 here is CATSAIGGEKLFF. The CDR3 bases are TGTGCCACCAGCGCGATCGGGGGTGAAAAACTGTTTTTT.

The rearrangement joins TRBV24-1 to TRBJ1-1; D perhaps matches TRBD1 (6 bases). The CDR3 totals 16 residues. V was cut by 7 bases and J by 4 bases, with 21 bases left in between. The V gene's germline CDR1 is KGHDR and CDR2 SFDVKD. In DNA, the CDR3 is TGTGCCACCAGGGTCCGGCGGACAGTGAAGGGCACTGAAGCTTTCTTT. Translation: CATRVRRTVKGTEAFF.

The DNA of the CDR3 is TGCAGTGCTAGACCCCGTGGCAAAAACATTCAGTACTTC. This translates into CSARPRGKNIQYF. This chain joins TRBV20-1 and TRBJ2-4, with unresolved D. The length of the CDR3 is 13 residues. V lost 2 bases to trimming and J lost 3 bases, with 8 bases between them. The germline V gene encodes CDR1 DFQATT and CDR2 SNEGSKA (reference sequence).

The rearrangement joins TRBV9 to TRBJ2-3; D remains unclear. Germline V gives CDR1 SGDLS, CDR2 YYNGEE. This CDR3 region has 14 residues. V lost 4 bases, J lost 6 bases, and 15 bases lay in between. The CDR3 DNA follows: TGTGCCAGCAGCCCCCCGGAGTTCCAGGATACGCAGTATTTT. This sequence encodes CASSPPEFQDTQYF.

The V and J genes are TRBV12-3 or TRBV12-4 and TRBJ2-6; D gene uncertain. The CDR3 runs to 14 residues. The germline V and J ends were trimmed by 4 bases and 2 bases, with 6 bases remaining between them. CDR3 sequence: CASSSFPGANVLTF. Written as DNA, the CDR3 is TGTGCCAGCAGTTCCTTCCCTGGGGCCAACGTCCTGACTTTC.

This clonotype has a handful of counts. This sequence joins TRBV20-1 and TRBJ1-1; D might be TRBD1 (6 bases). V was trimmed by 4 bases and J by 0 bases, leaving 18 bases between them. This CDR3 has 16 residues. Germline V gives CDR1 DFQATT, CDR2 SNEGSKA (reference sequence). CDR3 sequence reads: CSAKQLGGAMNTEAFF. As DNA, the CDR3 is TGCAGTGCTAAACAACTGGGGGGGGCCATGAACACTGAAGCTTTCTTT.

The rearrangement links TRBV5-1 to TRBJ2-5, with 9 bases that match TRBD1. This CDR3 comprises 16 residues. Per the germline V gene, CDR1 is SGHRS and CDR2 is YFSETQ. Trimming cost V 4 bases and J 4 bases; bases outside gene matches: 11. DNA of the CDR3: TGCGCCAGCAGCCCCGACAGGGGGAGAGGGAGAGAGACCCAGTACTTC. The encoded protein is CASSPDRGRGRETQYF.